The present entry profiles one TCR beta chain with its context. Authors' analysis steps: Amplified reference gene primers provided the basis for estimating nucleated cell counts. The method was immunoSEQ multiplex PCR; TCRdb's version includes in-frame clones alone and lacks a portion of them. V and J calls and clone size are copied from that table; D and trimming were computed from the DNA. The table shows around 180,000 clones, with about three quarters occurring only once. The record originates from a study of blood T cell repertoires in COVID-19. Study information: Some COVID-19 samples were acute and others convalescent; all came from the United States, Italy and Spain. T cells, B-cell-depleted T cells, or PBMCs supplied cDNA or gDNA.

The Seattle site enrolled patients during active infection and followed them longitudinally. CDR3 size: 14 residues. The germline V gene encodes CDR1 LGHDT and CDR2 YNNKEL (reference sequence). V lost 3 bases and J lost 6; bases outside the gene matches: 4. Sequencing was done on a sample of peripheral blood. This clonotype was sampled from a woman aged 80 or over with COVID-19, enrolled during active disease. V gene TRBV3-1 (or the pseudogene TRBV3-2) combines with J gene TRBJ1-4; 7 bases fit TRBD1. DNA for the CDR3: TGTGCCAGCAGCCAGCGACAGGGCCATGAAAAACTGTTTTTT. Translation gives CASSQRQGHEKLFF.